This T cell receptor (beta chain) was sequenced in a study of blood T cell repertoires in COVID-19. Turning to the study itself: T cells, B-cell-depleted T cells, or PBMCs provided the cDNA or gDNA that served as material.

Recovered participants had two consecutive negative NP/OP PCR tests, healthcare professional clearance, or symptom resolution. A few counts support this clone. Germline-derived CDR1 and CDR2 are SGHAT and FQNNGV. The ends were cut back, 0 bases at V and 7 bases at J, with 13 bases in the middle. CDR3 length: 14 amino acids. The assay was immunoSEQ multiplex PCR, and TCRdb's table has in-frame clones only and misses some. The sample carries some 500,000 clones, roughly 90% recorded once. Material for sequencing was PBMCs or T cells enriched from blood (not recorded which). The chain combines TRBV11-2 with TRBJ2-7; possibly TRBD2 for D (6 bases). The clonotype comes from a woman aged 40 to 50 who had recovered from COVID-19. The CDR3 sequence: CASSLEGGVSEQYF. Here the CDR3 DNA reads TGTGCCAGCAGCTTAGAGGGGGGAGTCAGTGAGCAGTACTTC.